The sequence of this T cell receptor beta chain was determined in a study of T-cell reconstitution after alpha-beta-depleted transplantation in children. Unique molecular identifiers were built into the TCRbeta library. Each CDR3 protein is one row after TCRdb ran MiXCR on the PCR reads. Seen here are hundreds of thousands of distinct CDR3 sequences, 13% observed once, and the top ten hold about 2%. Germline assignment: CDR1 KGHDR and CDR2 SFDVKD. The V and J ends lost 4 bases and 1 base respectively, with 11 bases between them. CDR3 length: 15 amino acids. This chain uses TRBV24-1 with TRBJ2-3, with D maybe TRBD2 (5 bases). Sequencing was performed on PBMCs, mostly from graft donor cells, taken 360 days after TCRalphabeta/CD19-depleted stem cell transplant. The clonotype originates from a male patient between 5 and 17 years old who had a stem cell transplant for acute myeloid leukemia, so the T cells may come from the graft donor. The CDR3 loop is CATSEEEVGTDTQYF. CDR3 DNA sequence: TGTGCCACCAGTGAGGAGGAGGTCGGCACAGATACGCAGTATTTT.